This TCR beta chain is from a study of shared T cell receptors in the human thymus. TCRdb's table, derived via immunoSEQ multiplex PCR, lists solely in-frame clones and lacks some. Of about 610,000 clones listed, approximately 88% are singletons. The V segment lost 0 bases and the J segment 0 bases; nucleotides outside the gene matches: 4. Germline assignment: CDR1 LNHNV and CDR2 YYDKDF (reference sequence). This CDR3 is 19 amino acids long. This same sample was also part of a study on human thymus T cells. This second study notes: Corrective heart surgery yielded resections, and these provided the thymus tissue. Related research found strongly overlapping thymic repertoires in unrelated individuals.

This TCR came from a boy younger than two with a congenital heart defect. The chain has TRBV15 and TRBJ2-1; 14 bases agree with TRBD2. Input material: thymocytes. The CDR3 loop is CATSRDKGTSGSSYNEQFF. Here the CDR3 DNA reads TGTGCCACCAGCAGAGATAAAGGGACTAGCGGGAGCTCCTACAATGAGCAGTTCTTC.